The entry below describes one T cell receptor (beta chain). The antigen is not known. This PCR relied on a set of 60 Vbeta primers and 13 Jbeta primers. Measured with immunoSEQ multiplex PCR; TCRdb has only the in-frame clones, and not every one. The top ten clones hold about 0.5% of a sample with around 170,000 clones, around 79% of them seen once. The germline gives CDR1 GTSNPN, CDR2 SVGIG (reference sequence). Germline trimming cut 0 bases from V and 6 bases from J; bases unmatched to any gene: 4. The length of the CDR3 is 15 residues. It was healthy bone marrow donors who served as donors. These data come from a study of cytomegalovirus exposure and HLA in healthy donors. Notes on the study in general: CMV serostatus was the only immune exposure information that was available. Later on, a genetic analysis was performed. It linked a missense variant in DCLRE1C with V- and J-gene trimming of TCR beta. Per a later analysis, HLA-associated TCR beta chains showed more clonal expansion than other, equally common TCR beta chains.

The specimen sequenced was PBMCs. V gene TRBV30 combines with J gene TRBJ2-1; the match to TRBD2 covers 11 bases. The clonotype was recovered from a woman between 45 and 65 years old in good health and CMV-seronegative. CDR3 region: CAWSVRLAGGNEQFF. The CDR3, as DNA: TGTGCCTGGAGTGTAAGGCTAGCGGGAGGCAATGAGCAGTTCTTC.